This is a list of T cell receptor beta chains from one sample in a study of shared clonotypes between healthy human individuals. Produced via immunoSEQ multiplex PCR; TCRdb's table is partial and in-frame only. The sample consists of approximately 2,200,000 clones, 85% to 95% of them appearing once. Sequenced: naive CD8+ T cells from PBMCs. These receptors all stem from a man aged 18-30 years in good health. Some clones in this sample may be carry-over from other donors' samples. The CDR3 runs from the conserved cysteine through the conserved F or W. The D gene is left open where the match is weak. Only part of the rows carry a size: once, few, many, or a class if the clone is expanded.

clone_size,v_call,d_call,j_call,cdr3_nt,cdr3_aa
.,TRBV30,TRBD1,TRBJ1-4,TGTGCCTGGGGCCCGGGGGCAGGGGGTAATGAAAAACTGTTTTTT,CAWGPGAGGNEKLFF
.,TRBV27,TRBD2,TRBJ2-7,TGTGCCAGCAGTTTTTCTACCCTAGCGGGAGTCCCCTACGAGCAGTACTTC,CASSFSTLAGVPYEQYF
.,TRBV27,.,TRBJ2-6,TGTGCCAGCAGTTTCGGTCTAGCGAGTATAGCAGCTGGGGCCAACGTCCTGACTTTC,CASSFGLASIAAGANVLTF
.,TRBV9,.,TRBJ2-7,TGTGCCAGCAATACCGGGTCCCTCGCGTACGAGCAGTACTTC,CASNTGSLAYEQYF
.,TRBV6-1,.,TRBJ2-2,TGTGCCAGCCTAGTGGCGTCCGGGGAGCTGTTTTTT,CASLVASGELFF
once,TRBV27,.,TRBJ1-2,TGTGCCAGCAGTTTTAAAAGGCAGGCTGATGGCTACACCTTC,CASSFKRQADGYTF
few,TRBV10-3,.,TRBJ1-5,TGTGCCATCAGTGAGTCTGGTAGCCAGCCCCAGCATTTT,CAISESGSQPQHF
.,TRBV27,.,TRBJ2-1,TGTGCCAGCAGTTTAAGGCAGGCCTACAATGAGCAGTTCTTC,CASSLRQAYNEQFF
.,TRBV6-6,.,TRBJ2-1,TGTGCCAGCAGCTTGGACTCTGGGCAGTTCTTC,CASSLDSGQFF
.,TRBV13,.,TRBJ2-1,TGTGCCAGCAGCTTATCGGGCAGGAGGTATGAGCAGTTCTTC,CASSLSGRRYEQFF
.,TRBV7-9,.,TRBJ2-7,TGTGCCAGCAGCTTAGCCGGACGGACCTACGAGCAGTACTTC,CASSLAGRTYEQYF
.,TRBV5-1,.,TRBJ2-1,TGCGCCAGCGGTAACAATGAGCAGTTCTTC,CASGNNEQFF
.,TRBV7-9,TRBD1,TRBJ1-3,TGTGCCAGCAGCACGACAGGGCCTGGAAACACCATATATTTT,CASSTTGPGNTIYF
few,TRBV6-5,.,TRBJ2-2,TGTGCCAGCAGTTACAGGGGCCCCGGGGAGCTGTTTTTT,CASSYRGPGELFF
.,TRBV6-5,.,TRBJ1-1,TGTGCCAGCAGTTACGACGTCGGATTCATGAACACTGAAGCTTTCTTT,CASSYDVGFMNTEAFF
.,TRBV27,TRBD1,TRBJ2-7,TGTGCCAGCAGCGTAGGGACAGGACCTTACGAGCAGTACTTC,CASSVGTGPYEQYF
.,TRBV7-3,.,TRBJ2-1,TGTGCCAGCAGCTTAAGCGGGGCCACCTACAATGAGCAGTTCTTC,CASSLSGATYNEQFF
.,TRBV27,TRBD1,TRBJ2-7,TGTGCCAGCAGTTTCCAACCGGGACAGGGTACCTCCTACGAGCAGTACTTC,CASSFQPGQGTSYEQYF
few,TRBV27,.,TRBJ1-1,TGTGCCAGCAGGGCAGGGAACACTGAAGCTTTCTTT,CASRAGNTEAFF
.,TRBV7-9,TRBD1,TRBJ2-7,TGTGCCAGCAGCTCCGGGACAGGGTTAGGGTACTACGAGCAGTACTTC,CASSSGTGLGYYEQYF
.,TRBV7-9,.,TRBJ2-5,TGTGCCAGCAGCTCCCCAGCGGAGTACCAAGAGACCCAGTACTTC,CASSSPAEYQETQYF
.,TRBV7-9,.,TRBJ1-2,TGTGCCAGCAGCGCAACACAAGGGGGGATCTATGGCTACACCTTC,CASSATQGGIYGYTF
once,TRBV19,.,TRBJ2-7,TGTGCCAGTAGTATAGTACCGGGAACCTACGAGCAGTACTTC,CASSIVPGTYEQYF
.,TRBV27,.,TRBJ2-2,TGTGCCAGCAGTTTAGGCGGGTGGAGCGGGGAGCTGTTTTTT,CASSLGGWSGELFF
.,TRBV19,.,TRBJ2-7,TGTGCCAGTAGTCTTACAGGGAACTCCTACGAGCAGTACTTC,CASSLTGNSYEQYF
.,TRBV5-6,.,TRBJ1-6,TGTGCCAGCAGCTTCAGGTCACAGGGCGTCCCCCTCCACTTT,CASSFRSQGVPLHF
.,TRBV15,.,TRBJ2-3,TGTGCCACCTCTGCCGCGGACAGCACAGATACGCAGTATTTT,CATSAADSTDTQYF
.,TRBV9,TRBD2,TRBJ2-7,TGTGCCAGCAGCGATGGACAGGGGGACCCCGGGACTAGCGGGCGCAGCTCCTACGAGCAGTACTTC,CASSDGQGDPGTSGRSSYEQYF
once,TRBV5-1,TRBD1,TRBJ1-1,TGCGCCAGCAGCTTGGGGTTGGGGACAGCAATTGGAGCTTTCTTT,CASSLGLGTAIGAFF
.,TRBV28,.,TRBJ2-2,TGTGCCAGCAGTTTCAACAGGGGAGGTTCCGGGGAGCTGTTTTTT,CASSFNRGGSGELFF
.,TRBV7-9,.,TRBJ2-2,TGTGCCAGCCTCTCGGCGGGCGGGGAGCTGTTTTTT,CASLSAGGELFF
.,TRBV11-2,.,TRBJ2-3,TGTGCCAGCCTAGCAAATACCCGAGGGGACACCAGGCAGTATTTT,CASLANTRGDTRQYF
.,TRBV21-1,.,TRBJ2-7,TGTGCCAGCGCACAGGGGACTAGCGGGAGAACATTGCACGAGCAGTACTTC,CASAQGTSGRTLHEQYF
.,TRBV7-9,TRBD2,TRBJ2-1,TGTGCCAGCAGCTTCCCTCCTAGCGGGGAGAGCTCCTACAATGAGCAGTTCTTC,CASSFPPSGESSYNEQFF
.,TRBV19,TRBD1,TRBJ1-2,TGTGCCAGTAGTCCCCGGGACAGGGATGGCTACACCTTC,CASSPRDRDGYTF
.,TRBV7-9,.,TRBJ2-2,TGTGCCAGCAGCCCCGTGGGGCTATCCGTCCCGAACACCGGGGAGCTGTTTTTT,CASSPVGLSVPNTGELFF
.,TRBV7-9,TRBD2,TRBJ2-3,TGTGCCAGCAGCCCCCGGACTAGCGGGAGCACAGATACGCAGTATTTT,CASSPRTSGSTDTQYF
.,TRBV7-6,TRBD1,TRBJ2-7,TGTGCCAGCAGCACGGGACAGGGGGACGGCCGTTACGAGCAGTACTTC,CASSTGQGDGRYEQYF
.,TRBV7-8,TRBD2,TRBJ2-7,TGTGCCAGCAGATTGGGACTAGCGGTGGAGCAGTACTTC,CASRLGLAVEQYF
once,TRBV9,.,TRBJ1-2,TGTGCCAGCAGCGTGGAACGCGCAGGGGCCTATGGCTACACCTTC,CASSVERAGAYGYTF